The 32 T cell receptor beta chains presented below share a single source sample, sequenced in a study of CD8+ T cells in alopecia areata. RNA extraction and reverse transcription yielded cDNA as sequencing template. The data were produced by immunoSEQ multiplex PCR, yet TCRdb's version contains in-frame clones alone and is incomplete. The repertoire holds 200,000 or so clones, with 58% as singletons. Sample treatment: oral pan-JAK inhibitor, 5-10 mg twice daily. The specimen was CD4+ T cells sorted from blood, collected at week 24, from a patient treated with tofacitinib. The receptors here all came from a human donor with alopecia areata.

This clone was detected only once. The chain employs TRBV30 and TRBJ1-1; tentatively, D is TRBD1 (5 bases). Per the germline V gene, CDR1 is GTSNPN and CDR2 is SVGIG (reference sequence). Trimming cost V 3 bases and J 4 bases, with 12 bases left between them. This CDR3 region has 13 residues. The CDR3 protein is CAWRWGSFTEAFF. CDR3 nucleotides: TGTGCCTGGAGATGGGGCAGCTTCACTGAAGCTTTCTTT.

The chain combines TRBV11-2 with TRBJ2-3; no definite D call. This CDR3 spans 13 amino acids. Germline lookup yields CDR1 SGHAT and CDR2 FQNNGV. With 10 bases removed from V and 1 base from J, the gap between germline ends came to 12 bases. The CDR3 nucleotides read TGTGCCACCAATAGGATACGCACAGATACGCAGTATTTT. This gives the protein CATNRIRTDTQYF.

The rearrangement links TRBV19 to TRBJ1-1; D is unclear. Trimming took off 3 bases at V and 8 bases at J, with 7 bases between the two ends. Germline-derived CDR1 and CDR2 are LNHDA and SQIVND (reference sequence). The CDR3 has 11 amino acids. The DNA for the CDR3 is TGTGCCAGTAGTATGGCTGGGGAAGCTTTCTTT. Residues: CASSMAGEAFF.

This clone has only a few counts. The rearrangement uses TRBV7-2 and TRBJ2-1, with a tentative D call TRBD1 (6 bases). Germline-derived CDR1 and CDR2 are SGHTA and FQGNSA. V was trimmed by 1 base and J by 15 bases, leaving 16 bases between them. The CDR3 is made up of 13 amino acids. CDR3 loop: CASSLVEDSTRFF. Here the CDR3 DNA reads TGTGCCAGCAGCTTAGTCGAGGACAGTACTCGGTTCTTC. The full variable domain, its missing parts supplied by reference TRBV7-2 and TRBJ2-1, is GAGVSQSPSNKVTEKGKDVELRCDPISGHTALYWYRQSLGQGLEFLIYFQGNSAPDKSGLPSDRFSAERTGGSVSTLTIQRTQQEDSAVYLCASSLVEDSTRFFGPGTRLTVL.

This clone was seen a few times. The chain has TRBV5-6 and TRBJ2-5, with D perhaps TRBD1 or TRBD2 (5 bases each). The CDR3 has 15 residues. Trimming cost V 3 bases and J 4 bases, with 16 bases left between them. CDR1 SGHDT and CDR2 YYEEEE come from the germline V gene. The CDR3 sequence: CASSSPPTEGETQYF. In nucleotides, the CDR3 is TGTGCCAGCAGCTCCCCCCCGACAGAGGGAGAGACCCAGTACTTC.

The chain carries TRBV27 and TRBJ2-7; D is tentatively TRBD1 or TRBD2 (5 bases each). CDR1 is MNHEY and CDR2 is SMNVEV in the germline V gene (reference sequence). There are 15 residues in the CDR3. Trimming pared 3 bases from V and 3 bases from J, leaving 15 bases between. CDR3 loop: CASSLAIRGDYEQYF. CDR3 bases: TGTGCCAGCAGTTTGGCCATAAGAGGGGACTACGAGCAGTACTTC.

The CDR3 sequence: CASSRGVETQYF. DNA for the CDR3: TGTGCCAGCAGCCGGGGGGTGGAGACCCAGTACTTC. The chain joins TRBV5-6 to TRBJ2-5; TRBD2 aligns across 7 bases. V trimming: 4 bases; J trimming: 5 bases; junction bases outside the gene matches: 2. This CDR3 region has 12 residues. Germline CDR1 is SGHDT and CDR2 is YYEEEE.

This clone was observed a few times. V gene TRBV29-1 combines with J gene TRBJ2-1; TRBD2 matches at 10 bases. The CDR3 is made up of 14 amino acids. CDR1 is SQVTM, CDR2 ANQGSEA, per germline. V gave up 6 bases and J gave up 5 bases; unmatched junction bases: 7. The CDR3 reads CSVAPGTSDNEQFF. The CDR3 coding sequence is TGCAGCGTGGCTCCCGGGACTAGCGACAATGAGCAGTTCTTC.

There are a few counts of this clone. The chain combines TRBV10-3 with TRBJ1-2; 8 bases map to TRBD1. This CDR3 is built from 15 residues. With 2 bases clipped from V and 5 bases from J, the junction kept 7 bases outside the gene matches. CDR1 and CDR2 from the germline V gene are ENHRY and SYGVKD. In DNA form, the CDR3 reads TGTGCCATCAGTGAGGGGGACAGGCTGAAGTATGGCTACACCTTC. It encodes CAISEGDRLKYGYTF.

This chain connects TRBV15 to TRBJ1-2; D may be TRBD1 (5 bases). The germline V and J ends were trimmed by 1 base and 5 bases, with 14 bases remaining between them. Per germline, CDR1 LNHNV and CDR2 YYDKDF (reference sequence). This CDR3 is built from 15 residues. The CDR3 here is CATSRGSGTQYGYTF. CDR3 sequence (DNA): TGTGCCACCAGCAGAGGTTCCGGGACCCAGTATGGCTACACCTTC.

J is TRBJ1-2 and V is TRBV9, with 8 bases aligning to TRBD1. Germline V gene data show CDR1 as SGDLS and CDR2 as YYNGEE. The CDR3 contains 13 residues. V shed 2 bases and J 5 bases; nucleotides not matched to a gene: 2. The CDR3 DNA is TGTGCCAGCAGCGTGGGACAGGAGTATGGCTACACCTTC. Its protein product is CASSVGQEYGYTF.

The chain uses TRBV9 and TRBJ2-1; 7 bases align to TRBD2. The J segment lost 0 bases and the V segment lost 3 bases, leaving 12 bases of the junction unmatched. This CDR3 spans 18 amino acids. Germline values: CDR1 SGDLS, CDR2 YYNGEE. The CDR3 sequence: CASSAHSFGRLSYNEQFF. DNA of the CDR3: TGTGCCAGCAGCGCCCACTCGTTCGGGAGGCTCTCCTACAATGAGCAGTTCTTC.

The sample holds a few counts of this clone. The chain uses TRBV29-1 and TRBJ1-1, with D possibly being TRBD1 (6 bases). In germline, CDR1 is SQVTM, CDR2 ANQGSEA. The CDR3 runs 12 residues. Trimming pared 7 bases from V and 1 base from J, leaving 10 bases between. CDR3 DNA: TGCAGCGGTGACAGGCCGAACACTGAAGCTTTCTTT. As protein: CSGDRPNTEAFF. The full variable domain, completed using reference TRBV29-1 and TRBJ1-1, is SAVISQKPSRDICQRGTSLTIQCQVDSQVTMMFWYRQQPGQSLTLIATANQGSEATYESGFVIDKFPISRPNLTFSTLTVSNMSPEDSSIYLCSGDRPNTEAFFGQGTRLTVV.

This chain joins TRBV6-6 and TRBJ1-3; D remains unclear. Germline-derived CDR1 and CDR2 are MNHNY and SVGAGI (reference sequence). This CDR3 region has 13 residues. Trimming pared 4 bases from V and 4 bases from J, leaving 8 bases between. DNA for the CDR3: TGTGCCAGCAGTTCCCCCCAAGGAAACACCATATATTTT. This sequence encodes CASSSPQGNTIYF.

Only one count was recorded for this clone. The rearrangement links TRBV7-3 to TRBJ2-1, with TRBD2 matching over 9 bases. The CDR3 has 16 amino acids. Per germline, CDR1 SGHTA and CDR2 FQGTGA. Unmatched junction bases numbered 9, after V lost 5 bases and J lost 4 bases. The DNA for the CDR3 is TGTGCCAGCAGCCGCCTCGAGACTAGCGGATACAATGAGCAGTTCTTC. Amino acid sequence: CASSRLETSGYNEQFF. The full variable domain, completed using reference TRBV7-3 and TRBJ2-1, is GAGVSQTPSNKVTEKGKYVELRCDPISGHTALYWYRQSLGQGPEFLIYFQGTGAADDSGLPNDRFFAVRPEGSVSTLKIQRTERGDSAVYLCASSRLETSGYNEQFFGPGTRLTVL.

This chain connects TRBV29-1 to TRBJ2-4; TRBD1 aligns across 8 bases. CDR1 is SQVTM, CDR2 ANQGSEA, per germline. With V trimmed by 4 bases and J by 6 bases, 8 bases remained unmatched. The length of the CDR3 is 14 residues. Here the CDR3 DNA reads TGCAGCGTTGTGACAGGGGTATTAGTAAACATTCAGTACTTC. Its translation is CSVVTGVLVNIQYF.

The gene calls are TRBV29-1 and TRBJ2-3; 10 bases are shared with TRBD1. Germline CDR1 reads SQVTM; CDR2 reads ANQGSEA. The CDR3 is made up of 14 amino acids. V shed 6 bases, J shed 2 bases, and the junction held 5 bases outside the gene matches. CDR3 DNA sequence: TGCAGCGTGGGGACAGGGGATCCCACAGATACGCAGTATTTT. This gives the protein CSVGTGDPTDTQYF.

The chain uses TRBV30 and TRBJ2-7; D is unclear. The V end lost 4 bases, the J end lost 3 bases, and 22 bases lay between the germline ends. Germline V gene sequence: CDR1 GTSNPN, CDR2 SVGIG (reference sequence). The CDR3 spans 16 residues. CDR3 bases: TGTGCCTGGACTCCGGCCGTTACCCTCCGGCTCTACGAGCAGTACTTC. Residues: CAWTPAVTLRLYEQYF.

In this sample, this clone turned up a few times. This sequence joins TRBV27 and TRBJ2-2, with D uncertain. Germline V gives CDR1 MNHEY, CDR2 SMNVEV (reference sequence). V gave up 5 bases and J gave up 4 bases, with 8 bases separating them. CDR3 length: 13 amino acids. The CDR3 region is CASSLQRTGELFF. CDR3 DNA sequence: TGTGCCAGCAGTCTCCAGCGCACCGGGGAGCTGTTTTTT.

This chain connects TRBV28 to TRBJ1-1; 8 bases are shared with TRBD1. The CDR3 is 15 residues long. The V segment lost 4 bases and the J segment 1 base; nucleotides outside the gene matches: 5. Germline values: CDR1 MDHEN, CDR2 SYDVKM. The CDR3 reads CASSSHGTGNTEAFF. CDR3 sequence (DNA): TGTGCCAGCAGTTCCCATGGGACAGGGAACACTGAAGCTTTCTTT.

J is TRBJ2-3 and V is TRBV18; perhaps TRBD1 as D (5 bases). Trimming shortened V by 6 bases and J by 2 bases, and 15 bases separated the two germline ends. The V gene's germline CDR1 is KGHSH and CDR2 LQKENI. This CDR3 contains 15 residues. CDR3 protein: CASSPQGATTDTQYF. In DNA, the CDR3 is TGTGCCAGCTCGCCTCAAGGGGCAACCACAGATACGCAGTATTTT.

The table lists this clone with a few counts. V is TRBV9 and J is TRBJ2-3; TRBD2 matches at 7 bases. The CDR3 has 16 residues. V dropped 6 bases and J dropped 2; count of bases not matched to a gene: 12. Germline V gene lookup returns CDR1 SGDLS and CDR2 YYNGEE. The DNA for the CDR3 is TGTGCCAGCACCGTTTTTGACGGGAGGACCACAGATACGCAGTATTTT. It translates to CASTVFDGRTTDTQYF.

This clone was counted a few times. Here the CDR3 reads CASSFPGLSSYEQYF. DNA of the CDR3: TGTGCCAGCAGTTTCCCGGGACTAAGCTCCTACGAGCAGTACTTC. The gene calls are TRBV28 and TRBJ2-7, with 7 positions matching TRBD2. V trimming: 3 bases; J trimming: 0 bases; junction bases outside the gene matches: 5. The CDR3 totals 15 residues. CDR1 is MDHEN and CDR2 is SYDVKM in the germline V gene. Filled out from reference TRBV28 and TRBJ2-7, the complete variable domain reads DVKVTQSSRYLVKRTGEKVFLECVQDMDHENMFWYRQDPGLGLRLIYFSYDVKMKEKGDIPEGYSVSREKKERFSLILESASTNQTSMYLCASSFPGLSSYEQYFGPGTRLTVT.

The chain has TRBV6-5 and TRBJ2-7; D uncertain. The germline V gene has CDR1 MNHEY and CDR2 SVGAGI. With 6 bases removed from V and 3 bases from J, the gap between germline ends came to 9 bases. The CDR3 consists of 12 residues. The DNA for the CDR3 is TGTGCCAGCAGCGACATTAACTACGAGCAGTACTTC. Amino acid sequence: CASSDINYEQYF.

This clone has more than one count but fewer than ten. The chain's CDR3 is CASSLASTGSETQYF. CDR3 bases: TGTGCCAGCAGCTTGGCCTCGACAGGGAGCGAGACCCAGTACTTC. The rearrangement joins TRBV5-4 to TRBJ2-5; 7 positions match TRBD1. V dropped 0 bases and J dropped 5; count of bases not matched to a gene: 7. This CDR3 contains 15 residues. Germline CDR1 reads SGHNT; CDR2 reads YYREEE (reference sequence).

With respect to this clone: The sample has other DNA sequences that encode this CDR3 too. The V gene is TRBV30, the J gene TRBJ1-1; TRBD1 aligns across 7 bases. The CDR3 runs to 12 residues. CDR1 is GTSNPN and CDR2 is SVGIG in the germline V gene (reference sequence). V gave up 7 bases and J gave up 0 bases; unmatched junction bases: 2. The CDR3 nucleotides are TGTGCCTTAGACAGGGTGAACACTGAAGCTTTCTTT. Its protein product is CALDRVNTEAFF.

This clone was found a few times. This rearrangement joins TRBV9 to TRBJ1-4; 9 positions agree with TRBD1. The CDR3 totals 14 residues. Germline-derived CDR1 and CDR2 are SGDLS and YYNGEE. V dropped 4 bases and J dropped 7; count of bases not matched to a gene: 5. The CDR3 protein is CASSSTGGSEKLFF. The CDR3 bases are TGTGCCAGCAGCTCCACAGGGGGCAGTGAAAAACTGTTTTTT. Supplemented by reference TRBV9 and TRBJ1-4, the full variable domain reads DSGVTQTPKHLITATGQRVTLRCSPRSGDLSVYWYQQSLDQGLQFLIQYYNGEERAKGNILERFSAQQFPDLHSELNLSSLELGDSALYFCASSSTGGSEKLFFGSGTQLSVL.

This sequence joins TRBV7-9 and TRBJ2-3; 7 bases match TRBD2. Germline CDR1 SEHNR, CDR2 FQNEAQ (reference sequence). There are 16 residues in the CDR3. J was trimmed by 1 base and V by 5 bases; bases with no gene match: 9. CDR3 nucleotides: TGTGCCAGCAGCAGCGGGACTTCAATTCGCACAGATACGCAGTATTTT. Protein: CASSSGTSIRTDTQYF.

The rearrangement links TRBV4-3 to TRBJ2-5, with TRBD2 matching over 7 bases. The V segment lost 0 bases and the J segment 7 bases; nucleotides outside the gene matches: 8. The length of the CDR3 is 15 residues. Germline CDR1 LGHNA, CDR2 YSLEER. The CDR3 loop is CASSQDRRGYWTQYF. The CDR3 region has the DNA TGCGCCAGCAGCCAAGATAGGCGGGGGTATTGGACCCAGTACTTC.

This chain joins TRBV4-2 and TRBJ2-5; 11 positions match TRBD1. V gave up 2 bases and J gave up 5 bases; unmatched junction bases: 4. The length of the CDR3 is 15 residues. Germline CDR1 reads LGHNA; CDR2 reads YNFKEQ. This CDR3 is CASSQLGQGAETQYF. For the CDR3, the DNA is TGTGCCAGCAGCCAACTCGGACAGGGGGCTGAGACCCAGTACTTC.

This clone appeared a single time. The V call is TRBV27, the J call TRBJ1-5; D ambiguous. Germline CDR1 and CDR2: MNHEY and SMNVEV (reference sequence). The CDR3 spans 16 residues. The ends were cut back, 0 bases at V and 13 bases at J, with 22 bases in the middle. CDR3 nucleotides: TGTGCCAGCAGTTTATCGTTTTCGCCCTTGGAAAGTTCTCAGCATTTT. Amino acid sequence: CASSLSFSPLESSQHF.

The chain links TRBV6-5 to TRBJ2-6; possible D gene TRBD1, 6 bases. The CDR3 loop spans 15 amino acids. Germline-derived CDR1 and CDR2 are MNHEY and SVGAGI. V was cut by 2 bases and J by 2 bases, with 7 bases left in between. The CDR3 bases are TGTGCCAGCAGTTACCGGGACACTGGGGCCAACGTCCTGACTTTC. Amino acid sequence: CASSYRDTGANVLTF.